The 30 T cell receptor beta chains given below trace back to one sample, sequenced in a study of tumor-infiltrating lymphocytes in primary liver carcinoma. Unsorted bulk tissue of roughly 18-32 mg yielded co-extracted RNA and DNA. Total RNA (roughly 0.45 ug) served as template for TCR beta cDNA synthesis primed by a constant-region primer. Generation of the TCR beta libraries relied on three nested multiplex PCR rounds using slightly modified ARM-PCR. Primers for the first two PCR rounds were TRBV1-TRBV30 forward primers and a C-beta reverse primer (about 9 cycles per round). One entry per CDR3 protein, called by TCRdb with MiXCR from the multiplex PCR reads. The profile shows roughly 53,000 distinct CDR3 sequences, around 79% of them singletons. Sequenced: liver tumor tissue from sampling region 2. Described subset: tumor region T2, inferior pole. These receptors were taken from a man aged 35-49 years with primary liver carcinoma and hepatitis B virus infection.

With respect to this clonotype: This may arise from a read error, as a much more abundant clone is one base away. The CDR3 loop reads CASSPDPSVSIIDTQYF. CDR3 in DNA: TGTGCCAGCAGCCCGGACCCTAGCGTGAGTATCATAGATACGCAGTATTTT. The genes are TRBV5-4 and TRBJ2-3; D perhaps matches TRBD2 (6 bases). CDR3 size: 17 residues. Trimming shortened V by 4 bases and J by 5 bases, and 23 bases separated the two germline ends. CDR1 is SGHNT and CDR2 is YYREEE in the germline V gene (reference sequence).

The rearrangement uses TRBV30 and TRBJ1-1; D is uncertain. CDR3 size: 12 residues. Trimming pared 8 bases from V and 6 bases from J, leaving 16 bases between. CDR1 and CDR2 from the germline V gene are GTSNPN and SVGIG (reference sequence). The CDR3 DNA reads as TGTGCCAGGGATTATGGTAGGGCTGAAGCTTTCTTT. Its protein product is CARDYGRAEAFF.

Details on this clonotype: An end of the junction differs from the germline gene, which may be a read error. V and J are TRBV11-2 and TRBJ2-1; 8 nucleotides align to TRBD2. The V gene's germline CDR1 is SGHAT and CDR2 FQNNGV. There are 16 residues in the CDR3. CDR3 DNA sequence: TGTGCCATCAGCCTGGATATCGGACTAGCCATGAGTGAGCAGTTCTTC. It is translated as CAISLDIGLAMSEQFF.

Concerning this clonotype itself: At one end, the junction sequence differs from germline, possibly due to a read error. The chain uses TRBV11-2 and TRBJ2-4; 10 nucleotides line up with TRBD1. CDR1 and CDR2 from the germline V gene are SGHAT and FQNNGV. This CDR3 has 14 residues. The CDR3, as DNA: TGTGCCTGCAGAAGGGGACAGGGGATAAACATTCAATACTTC. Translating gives CACRRGQGINIQYF. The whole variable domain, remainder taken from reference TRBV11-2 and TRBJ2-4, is EAGVAQSPRYKIIEKRQSVAFWCNPISGHATLYWYQQILGQGPKLLIQFQNNGVVDDSQLPKDRFSAERLKGVDSTLKIQPAKLEDSAVYLCACRRGQGINIQYFGAGTRLSVL.

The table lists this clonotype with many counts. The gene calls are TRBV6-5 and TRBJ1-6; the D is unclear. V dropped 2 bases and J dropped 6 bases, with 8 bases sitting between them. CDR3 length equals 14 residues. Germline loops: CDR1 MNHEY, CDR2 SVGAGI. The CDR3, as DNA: TGTGCCAGCAGTTACGGTGGAGCTAATTCACCCCTCCACTTT. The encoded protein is CASSYGGANSPLHF.

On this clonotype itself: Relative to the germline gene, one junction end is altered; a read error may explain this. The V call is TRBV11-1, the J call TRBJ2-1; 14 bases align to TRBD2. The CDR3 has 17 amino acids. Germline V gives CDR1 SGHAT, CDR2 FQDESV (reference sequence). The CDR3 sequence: CTSSLGLAGDVDNEQIF. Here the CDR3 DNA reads TGTACCAGCAGCCTGGGACTAGCGGGAGATGTTGACAATGAGCAGATCTTC.

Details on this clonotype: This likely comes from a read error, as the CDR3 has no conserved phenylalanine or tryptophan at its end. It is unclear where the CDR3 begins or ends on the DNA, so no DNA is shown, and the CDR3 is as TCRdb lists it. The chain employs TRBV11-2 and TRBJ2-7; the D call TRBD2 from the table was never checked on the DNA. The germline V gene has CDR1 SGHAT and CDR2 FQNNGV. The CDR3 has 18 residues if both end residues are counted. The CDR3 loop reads CASSLSVGLAGGEYEQYS.

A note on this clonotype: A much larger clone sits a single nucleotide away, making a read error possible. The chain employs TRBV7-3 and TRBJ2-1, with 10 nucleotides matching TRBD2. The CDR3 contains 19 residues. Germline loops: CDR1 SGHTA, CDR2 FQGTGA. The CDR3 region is CASSLRGGLAAYSYYEQFF. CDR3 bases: TGTGCCAGCAGCTTAAGGGGTGGACTAGCGGCGTACTCCTACTATGAGCAGTTCTTC.

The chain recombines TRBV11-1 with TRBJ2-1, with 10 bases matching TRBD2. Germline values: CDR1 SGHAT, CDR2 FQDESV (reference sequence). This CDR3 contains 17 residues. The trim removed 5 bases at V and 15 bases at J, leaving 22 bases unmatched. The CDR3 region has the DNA TGTGCCAGCAGCCTGGGACTAGCGAGAGAAGTTGACAATGAGAGGTTCTTC. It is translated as CASSLGLAREVDNERFF.

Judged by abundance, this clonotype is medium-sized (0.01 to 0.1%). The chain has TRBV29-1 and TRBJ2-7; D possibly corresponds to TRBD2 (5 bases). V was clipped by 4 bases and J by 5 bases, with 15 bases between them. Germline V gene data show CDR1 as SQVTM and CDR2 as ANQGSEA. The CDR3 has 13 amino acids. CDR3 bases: TGCAGCGTTGGAAGCGGTGCGTCCCACGAGCAGTACTTC. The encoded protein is CSVGSGASHEQYF.

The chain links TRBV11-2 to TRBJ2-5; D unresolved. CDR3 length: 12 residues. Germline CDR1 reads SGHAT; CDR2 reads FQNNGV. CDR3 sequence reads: CDGSLEEWAQYF. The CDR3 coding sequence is TGTGACGGCAGCTTAGAGGAATGGGCCCAGTACTTC.

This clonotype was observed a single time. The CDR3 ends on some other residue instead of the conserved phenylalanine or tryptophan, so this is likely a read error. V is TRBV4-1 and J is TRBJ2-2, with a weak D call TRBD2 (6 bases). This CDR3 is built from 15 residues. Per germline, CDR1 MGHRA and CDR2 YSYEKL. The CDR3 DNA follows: TGCGCCAGCAACCAAGATCACGGGGGAGCCGGGGAGCTGTTTTTG. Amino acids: CASNQDHGGAGELFL.

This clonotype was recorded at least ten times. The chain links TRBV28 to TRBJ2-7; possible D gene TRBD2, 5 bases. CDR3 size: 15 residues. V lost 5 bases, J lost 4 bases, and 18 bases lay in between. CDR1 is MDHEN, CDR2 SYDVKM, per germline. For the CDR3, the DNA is TGTGCCAGCAGTCCCGACTTTGCAAGGAGGTACGAGCAGTACTTC. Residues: CASSPDFARRYEQYF.

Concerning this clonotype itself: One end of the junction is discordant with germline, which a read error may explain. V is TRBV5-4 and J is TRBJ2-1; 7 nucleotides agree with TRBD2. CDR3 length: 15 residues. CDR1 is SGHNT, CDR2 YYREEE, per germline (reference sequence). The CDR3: CACSSLGGVYNEQLF. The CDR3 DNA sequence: TGTGCCTGCAGCTCTTTGGGAGGGGTCTATAATGAGCAGCTCTTC.

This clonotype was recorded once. The CDR3 loop is CASSLPYIKQFF. The CDR3, as DNA: TGTGCCAGCAGTTTACCCTACATTAAGCAGTTCTTC. The chain is built from TRBV12-3 or TRBV12-4 and TRBJ2-1, with D uncertain. The CDR3 is made up of 12 amino acids. Trimming took 2 bases from V and 11 from J, leaving 10 bases between them.

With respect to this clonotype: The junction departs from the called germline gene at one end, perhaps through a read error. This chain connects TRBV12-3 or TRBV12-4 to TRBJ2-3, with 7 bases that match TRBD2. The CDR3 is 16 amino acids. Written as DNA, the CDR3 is TGTGCCAGTAGTTCCCTAAGCGGGATCGCTACAGATACGCAGTATTTT. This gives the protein CASSSLSGIATDTQYF.

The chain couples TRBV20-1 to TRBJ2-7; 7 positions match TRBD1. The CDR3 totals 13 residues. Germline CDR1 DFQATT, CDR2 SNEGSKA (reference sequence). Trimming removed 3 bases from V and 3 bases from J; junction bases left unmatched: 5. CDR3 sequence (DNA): TGCAGTGCTAGTGGGACAGCAAACTACGAGCAGTACTTC. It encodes CSASGTANYEQYF.

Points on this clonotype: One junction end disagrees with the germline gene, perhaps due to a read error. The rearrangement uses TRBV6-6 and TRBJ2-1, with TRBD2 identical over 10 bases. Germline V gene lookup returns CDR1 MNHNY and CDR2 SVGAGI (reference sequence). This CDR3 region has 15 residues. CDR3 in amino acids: CVSRAPGLAWHEQFF. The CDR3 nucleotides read TGTGTCAGCAGAGCGCCGGGACTAGCGTGGCATGAGCAGTTCTTC.

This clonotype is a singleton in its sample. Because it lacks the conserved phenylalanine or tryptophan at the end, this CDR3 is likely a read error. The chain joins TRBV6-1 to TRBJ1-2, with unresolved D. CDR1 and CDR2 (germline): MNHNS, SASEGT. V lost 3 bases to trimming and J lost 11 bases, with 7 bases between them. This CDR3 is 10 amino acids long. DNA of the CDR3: TGTGCCAGCAGTGATGGTCGATACACCATC. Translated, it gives CASSDGRYTI.

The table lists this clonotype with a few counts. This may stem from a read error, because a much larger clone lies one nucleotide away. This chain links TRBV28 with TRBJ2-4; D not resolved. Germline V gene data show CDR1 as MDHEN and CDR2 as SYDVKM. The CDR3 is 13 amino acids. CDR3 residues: CATFATNKNIQYF. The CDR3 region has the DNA TGTGCGACGTTCGCAACCAACAAAAACATTCAGTACTTC.

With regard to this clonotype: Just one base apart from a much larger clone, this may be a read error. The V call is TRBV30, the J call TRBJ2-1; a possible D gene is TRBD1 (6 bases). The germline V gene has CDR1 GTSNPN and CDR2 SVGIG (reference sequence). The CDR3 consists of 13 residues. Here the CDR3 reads CAWRSPLPGEQLF. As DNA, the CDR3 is TGTGCCTGGAGAAGTCCCCTACCAGGGGAGCAGCTCTTC.

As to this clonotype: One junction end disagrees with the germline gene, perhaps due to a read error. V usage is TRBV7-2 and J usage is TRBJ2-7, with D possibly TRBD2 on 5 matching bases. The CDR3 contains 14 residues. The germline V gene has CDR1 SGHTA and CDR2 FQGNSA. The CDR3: CASSLSGRPYEQCF. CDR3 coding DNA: TGTGCAAGCAGCTTAAGTGGGAGACCCTACGAGCAGTGCTTC.

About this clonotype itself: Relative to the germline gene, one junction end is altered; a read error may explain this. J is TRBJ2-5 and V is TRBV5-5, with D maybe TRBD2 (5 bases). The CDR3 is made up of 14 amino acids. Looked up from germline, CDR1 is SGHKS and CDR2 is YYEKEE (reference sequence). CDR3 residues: CASSLRDSRETQYF. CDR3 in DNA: TGCGCCAGCAGCTTGAGGGATAGCAGGGAGACCCAGTACTTC.

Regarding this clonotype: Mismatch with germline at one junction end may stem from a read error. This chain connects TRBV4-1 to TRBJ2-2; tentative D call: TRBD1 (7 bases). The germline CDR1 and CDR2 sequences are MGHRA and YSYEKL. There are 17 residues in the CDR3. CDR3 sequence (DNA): TGCGTCAGCAGCCAAGCTCCGCAGGGGGTCGACACCGGGGGGCTGTTTTTT. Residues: CVSSQAPQGVDTGGLFF.

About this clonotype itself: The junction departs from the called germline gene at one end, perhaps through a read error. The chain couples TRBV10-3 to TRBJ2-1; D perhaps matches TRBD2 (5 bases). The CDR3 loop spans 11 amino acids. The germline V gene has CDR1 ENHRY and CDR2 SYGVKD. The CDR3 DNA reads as TGTGCCATTAGTGAGAGGGTAGAGCAGTTCTTC. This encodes CAISERVEQFF.

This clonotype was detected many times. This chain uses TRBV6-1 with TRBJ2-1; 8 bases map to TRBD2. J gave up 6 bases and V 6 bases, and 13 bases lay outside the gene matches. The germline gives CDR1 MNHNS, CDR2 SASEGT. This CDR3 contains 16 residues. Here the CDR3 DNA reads TGTGCCAGCAGCGAGAGCCCGGGAGGGGTAACCAATGAGCAGTTCTTC. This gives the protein CASSESPGGVTNEQFF.

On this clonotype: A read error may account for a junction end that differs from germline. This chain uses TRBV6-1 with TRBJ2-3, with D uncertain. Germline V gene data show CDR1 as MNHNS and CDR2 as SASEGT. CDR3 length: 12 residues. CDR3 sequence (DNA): TGTGACAGCAGTGGCACCACAGATACGCAGTACTTT. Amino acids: CDSSGTTDTQYF.

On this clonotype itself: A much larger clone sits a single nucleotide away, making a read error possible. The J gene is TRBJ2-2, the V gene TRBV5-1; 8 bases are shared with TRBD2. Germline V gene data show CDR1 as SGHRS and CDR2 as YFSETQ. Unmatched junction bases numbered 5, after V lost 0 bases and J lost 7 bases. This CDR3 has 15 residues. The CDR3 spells CASSLVAGPIGELFF. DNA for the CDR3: TGCGCCAGCAGCTTGGTAGCGGGGCCAATCGGGGAGCTGTTTTTT.

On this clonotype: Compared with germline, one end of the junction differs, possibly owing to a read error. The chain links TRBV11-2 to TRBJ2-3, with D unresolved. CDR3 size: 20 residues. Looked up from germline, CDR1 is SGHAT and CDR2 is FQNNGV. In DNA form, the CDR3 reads TGTGCCAGCAGCCCCGATGACCCCCTGCAGATATCGAGTAGCACAGATATGCAGTATTTT. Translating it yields CASSPDDPLQISSSTDMQYF. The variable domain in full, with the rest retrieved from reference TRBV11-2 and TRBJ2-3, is EAGVAQSPRYKIIEKRQSVAFWCNPISGHATLYWYQQILGQGPKLLIQFQNNGVVDDSQLPKDRFSAERLKGVDSTLKIQPAKLEDSAVYLCASSPDDPLQISSSTDMQYFGPGTRLTVL.

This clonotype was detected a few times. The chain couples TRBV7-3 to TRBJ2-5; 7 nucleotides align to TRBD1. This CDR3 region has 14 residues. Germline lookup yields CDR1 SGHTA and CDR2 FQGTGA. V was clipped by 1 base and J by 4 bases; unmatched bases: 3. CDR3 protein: CASSLSQGVETQYF. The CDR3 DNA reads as TGTGCCAGCAGCTTAAGTCAGGGGGTAGAGACCCAGTACTTC.